The TCR beta chain under discussion was sequenced for a study of glioma-infiltrating T cells after dendritic cell vaccination. Time point in this sample: after dendritic cell vaccination, including at tumor progression/relapse. Germline values: CDR1 MNHEY, CDR2 SMNVEV (reference sequence). The CDR3 sequence is 17 residues long. The V end lost 5 bases, the J end lost 6 bases, and 22 bases lay between the germline ends. Sequenced by immunoSEQ multiplex PCR; TCRdb stores in-frame clones only, minus some. The table includes 85,000 or so clones, about 85% detected once. V is TRBV27 and J is TRBJ1-4, with a tentative D call TRBD1 (6 bases). The source was blood, collected after dendritic cell vaccination. The clonotype was recovered from a human donor with glioblastoma. CDR3 nucleotide sequence: TGTGCCAGCAGTCCACTTACCTCAGGGGCCAGTTATGAAAAACTGTTTTTT. Translating gives CASSPLTSGASYEKLFF.